Listed below are T cell receptor beta chains from one sample, sequenced in a study of blood T cells in healthy people across ages. TCRdb reprocessed the 5' RACE reads with MiXCR, giving one entry per CDR3 protein. The data contain approximately 900,000 distinct CDR3 sequences, approximately 49% of them singletons. Material: blood. These receptors were taken from a man aged 25 to 40 in good health. Each CDR3 is given with its conserved first and last residue. Each record gives: clone size, J gene, V gene, D gene, CDR3 protein, CDR3 DNA. D genes are given only for firm matches. Size is stated for part of the rows, as once, few or many counts, or as a class when the clone is expanded.

NA | TRBJ2-3 | TRBV10-3 | NA | CAINPAASDTQYF | TGTGCCATAAACCCGGCAGCCTCAGATACGCAGTATTTT
NA | TRBJ2-7 | TRBV12-3/TRBV12-4 | TRBD1 | CASSYETGNLVGEQYF | TGTGCCAGCAGTTATGAGACAGGGAATTTGGTCGGCGAGCAGTACTTC
few | TRBJ1-6 | TRBV3-1 | NA | CASSPGAQNSPLHF | TGTGCCAGCAGCCCGGGGGCCCAAAATTCACCCCTCCACTTT
few | TRBJ1-4 | TRBV27 | TRBD1 | CASRETGVGEKLFF | TGTGCCAGCAGAGAGACAGGGGTAGGAGAAAAACTGTTTTTT
NA | TRBJ2-1 | TRBV24-1 | TRBD1 | CATSDPGQGFNEQFF | TGTGCCACCAGTGATCCGGGACAGGGGTTCAATGAGCAGTTCTTC
many | TRBJ2-1 | TRBV5-1 | NA | CASSLGGKSYNEQFF | TGCGCCAGCAGCTTGGGGGGGAAATCCTACAATGAGCAGTTCTTC
NA | TRBJ2-3 | TRBV7-2 | TRBD2 | CASSLILAGEPGRDTQYF | TGTGCCAGCAGCTTAATACTAGCGGGGGAGCCCGGGCGGGATACGCAGTATTTT
NA | TRBJ1-5 | TRBV12-3/TRBV12-4 | TRBD1 | CASSTGTASINQPQHF | TGTGCCAGCAGTACGGGGACAGCAAGCATCAATCAGCCCCAGCATTTT
few | TRBJ2-7 | TRBV4-2 | TRBD2 | CASSQISGTSDSYEQYF | TGTGCCAGCAGCCAAATATCCGGGACTAGCGACTCCTACGAGCAGTACTTC
NA | TRBJ2-7 | TRBV12-3/TRBV12-4 | TRBD1 | CASNLQGFGYEQYF | TGTGCCAGCAATCTACAGGGGTTCGGGTACGAGCAGTACTTC
NA | TRBJ2-5 | TRBV6-2/TRBV6-3 | NA | CASSPTRGRQETQYF | TGTGCCAGCAGTCCCACCCGGGGGCGACAAGAGACCCAGTACTTC
few | TRBJ2-7 | TRBV14 | NA | CASSTWTALENEQYF | TGTGCCAGCAGCACCTGGACGGCCCTAGAGAACGAGCAGTACTTC
NA | TRBJ2-5 | TRBV7-7 | NA | CAGSLAKSETETQYF | TGTGCTGGCAGCTTAGCGAAGTCCGAAACGGAGACCCAGTACTTC
NA | TRBJ2-3 | TRBV5-1 | NA | CASSLQTSKSTDTQYF | TGCGCCAGCAGCTTGCAGACTAGTAAGAGCACAGATACGCAGTATTTT
NA | TRBJ1-2 | TRBV28 | NA | CASSPLTSAWNYGYTF | TGTGCCAGCAGTCCGTTGACCTCAGCTTGGAACTATGGCTACACCTTC
NA | TRBJ2-5 | TRBV18 | NA | CASSLTQFETQYF | TGTGCCAGCTCACTTACCCAATTTGAGACCCAGTACTTC
few | TRBJ2-3 | TRBV20-1 | TRBD2 | CSARAGSGATDTQYF | TGCAGTGCTAGAGCGGGTAGCGGGGCCACAGATACGCAGTATTTT
few | TRBJ1-5 | TRBV19 | TRBD1 | CASWDRGVWNQPQHF | TGTGCCAGTTGGGACAGGGGAGTATGGAATCAGCCCCAGCATTTT
many | TRBJ1-1 | TRBV20-1 | NA | CSARWPIRGTEAFF | TGCAGTGCTAGATGGCCCATCAGGGGCACTGAAGCTTTCTTT
NA | TRBJ2-7 | TRBV28 | NA | CASSRATREQYF | TGTGCCAGCAGTAGAGCTACTAGGGAGCAGTACTTC
few | TRBJ2-5 | TRBV24-1 | NA | CATSDLGGPQETQYF | TGTGCCACCAGTGATTTGGGGGGGCCCCAAGAGACCCAGTACTTC
NA | TRBJ2-1 | TRBV20-1 | NA | CSANLHPGTNEQFF | TGCAGTGCCAACCTCCATCCGGGTACCAATGAGCAGTTCTTC
few | TRBJ2-7 | TRBV2 | NA | CASRDIYGSYEQYF | TGTGCCAGCAGGGATATATACGGTTCCTACGAGCAGTACTTC
NA | TRBJ2-1 | TRBV6-2/TRBV6-3 | NA | CANTGLKLSNEQFF | TGTGCCAATACGGGCCTGAAGCTAAGCAATGAGCAGTTCTTC
NA | TRBJ2-3 | TRBV7-8 | NA | CASSWAASAGGGETQYF | TGTGCCAGCAGCTGGGCAGCTTCGGCAGGGGGAGGAGAGACGCAGTATTTT
few | TRBJ2-5 | TRBV7-8 | TRBD2 | CASSSRRGVQETQYF | TGTGCCAGCAGCTCGCGTCGGGGGGTCCAAGAGACCCAGTACTTC
few | TRBJ2-7 | TRBV20-1 | NA | CSARDWSNSYEQYF | TGCAGTGCTAGAGATTGGTCTAACTCCTACGAGCAGTACTTC
few | TRBJ2-7 | TRBV13 | TRBD1 | CASSLGDRVFEQYF | TGTGCCAGCAGCTTAGGTGACAGGGTTTTCGAGCAGTACTTC
many | TRBJ2-5 | TRBV9 | NA | CASSVGGEETQYF | TGTGCCAGCAGCGTAGGAGGTGAAGAGACCCAGTACTTC
NA | TRBJ1-2 | TRBV20-1 | NA | CSANVVRGAKGCTF | TGCAGTGCTAATGTGGTCAGGGGCGCTAAAGGCTGCACCTTC
NA | TRBJ1-6 | TRBV10-3 | NA | CAISEGNSYNSPLHF | TGTGCCATCAGTGAGGGTAACAGCTATAATTCACCCCTCCACTTT
NA | TRBJ1-1 | TRBV12-3/TRBV12-4 | NA | CASSPASQGTEAFF | TGTGCCAGCAGTCCGGCCAGCCAGGGCACTGAAGCTTTCTTT
many | TRBJ2-1 | TRBV29-1 | NA | CSVVVGGYHNEQFF | TGCAGCGTTGTGGTAGGGGGTTACCACAATGAGCAGTTCTTC
NA | TRBJ1-6 | TRBV4-3 | NA | CASSQDWDGGSYNSPLHF | TGCGCCAGCAGCCAAGATTGGGACGGAGGGTCCTATAATTCACCCCTCCACTTT
many | TRBJ1-2 | TRBV27 | TRBD1 | CASSLSPDRGQSGYTF | TGTGCCAGCAGTTTATCGCCGGACAGGGGGCAGAGTGGCTACACCTTC
few | TRBJ2-1 | TRBV6-1 | NA | CASSEVFLSYNEQFF | TGTGCCAGCAGTGAGGTCTTCCTCTCCTACAATGAGCAGTTCTTC
NA | TRBJ2-7 | TRBV6-5 | TRBD1 | CASKTSGQGVYEQYF | TGTGCCAGCAAAACATCGGGACAGGGGGTCTACGAGCAGTACTTC
NA | TRBJ2-3 | TRBV7-9 | TRBD2 | CAVRAGSTDTQYF | TGTGCCGTCCGAGCGGGGAGCACAGATACGCAGTATTTT
few | TRBJ1-1 | TRBV20-1 | NA | CSAVHRSEAFF | TGCAGTGCAGTACACAGGTCAGAAGCTTTCTTT
once | TRBJ1-2 | TRBV15 | NA | CATSRVEANYGYTF | TGTGCCACCAGCAGAGTGGAGGCTAACTATGGCTACACCTTC
NA | TRBJ2-1 | TRBV20-1 | NA | CSAPLPGYNEQFF | TGCAGTGCTCCTCTTCCCGGCTACAATGAGCAGTTCTTC
NA | TRBJ2-1 | TRBV7-3 | TRBD2 | CASSPELGGYNEQFF | TGTGCCAGCAGCCCAGAGTTGGGGGGGTACAATGAGCAGTTCTTC
NA | TRBJ2-5 | TRBV7-8 | NA | CASSPLTLTQYF | TGTGCCAGCAGCCCCCTGACTTTGACCCAGTACTTC
NA | TRBJ2-7 | TRBV9 | TRBD2 | CASSPAGLAGSYEQYF | TGTGCCAGCAGCCCCGCGGGACTAGCGGGTTCCTACGAGCAGTACTTC
NA | TRBJ2-5 | TRBV5-1 | TRBD2 | CASSSLAESYNEQYF | TGCGCCAGCAGCTCCCTAGCGGAATCCTACAATGAGCAGTACTTC
NA | TRBJ2-1 | TRBV6-1 | TRBD2 | CASSESLAGINEQFF | TGTGCCAGCAGTGAAAGCCTAGCGGGGATCAATGAGCAGTTCTTC
NA | TRBJ2-7 | TRBV27 | NA | CASSFGTRGPYEQYF | TGTGCCAGCAGTTTCGGGACCAGGGGACCCTACGAGCAGTACTTC
few | TRBJ2-7 | TRBV10-3 | TRBD1 | CAISGQGASGTYEQYF | TGTGCCATCAGCGGACAGGGGGCTAGCGGCACCTACGAGCAGTACTTC
NA | TRBJ2-4 | TRBV10-3 | NA | CAISEGRTGGIQYF | TGTGCCATCAGTGAGGGAAGGACTGGGGGCATTCAGTACTTC
NA | TRBJ1-5 | TRBV6-5 | NA | CASRAFSNQPQHF | TGTGCCAGCAGGGCGTTTAGCAATCAGCCCCAGCATTTT
NA | TRBJ2-7 | TRBV5-1 | TRBD2 | CASSSNSGASYEQYF | TGCGCCAGCAGCTCCAATAGCGGGGCAAGTTACGAGCAGTACTTC
few | TRBJ1-5 | TRBV7-2 | NA | CASSLSLRGQPQHF | TGTGCCAGCAGCTTAAGCCTGCGGGGACAGCCCCAGCATTTT
few | TRBJ2-7 | TRBV7-9 | TRBD2 | CASSHLAGPNSYEQYF | TGTGCCAGCAGTCACCTAGCGGGGCCTAACTCCTACGAGCAGTACTTC